Shown below are 30 T cell receptor beta chains from a single sample sequenced in a study of blood T cell repertoires in COVID-19. Sequencing was performed with immunoSEQ multiplex PCR; in TCRdb, only in-frame clones are kept and a portion is missing. The sample lists some 300,000 clones, about 89% occurring once. The sequenced sample was PBMCs or T cells enriched from blood (not recorded which). These TCRs come from a woman aged 40 to 49 who had recovered from COVID-19.

The chain links TRBV4-3 to TRBJ1-2; 7 bases are a match to TRBD1. V shed 3 bases and J 4 bases; nucleotides not matched to a gene: 17. The CDR3 loop spans 18 amino acids. Germline V CDR1 and CDR2: LGHNA, YSLEER. The CDR3 reads CASSQSPLLTGPAYGYTF. DNA for the CDR3: TGCGCCAGCAGCCAGAGTCCCCTCCTGACAGGGCCCGCCTATGGCTACACCTTC.

This rearrangement joins TRBV2 to TRBJ2-7, with a weak D call TRBD1 (6 bases). CDR3 length: 16 residues. Between the trimmed V and J ends, which lost 0 bases and 5 bases, there was a span of 17 bases. Germline V gives CDR1 SNHLY, CDR2 FYNNEI. CDR3 nucleotide sequence: TGTGCCAGCAGTGAAGCGCTGGGGGCGACCTACAACGAGCAGTACTTC. It translates to CASSEALGATYNEQYF.

The chain couples TRBV4-1 to TRBJ2-5; D is perhaps TRBD1 (6 bases). The V gene lost 0 bases and the J gene lost 5 bases, with 16 bases spanning the gap. This CDR3 has 16 residues. The V gene's germline CDR1 is MGHRA and CDR2 YSYEKL. This CDR3 reads CASSQERAGVTETQYF. In DNA, the CDR3 is TGCGCCAGCAGCCAAGAAAGAGCAGGGGTTACGGAGACCCAGTACTTC.

This clone occurred a few times. The chain joins TRBV30 to TRBJ1-2; D uncertain. Germline V lookup: CDR1 GTSNPN, CDR2 SVGIG (reference sequence). This CDR3 comprises 11 residues. The V and J ends lost 5 bases and 4 bases respectively, with 8 bases between them. The CDR3 reads CAWFTVYGYTF. The CDR3 bases are TGTGCCTGGTTCACGGTCTATGGCTACACCTTC.

This rearrangement joins TRBV11-3 to TRBJ2-2, with 7 positions matching TRBD2. CDR3 length: 16 amino acids. CDR1 SGHNT and CDR2 YENEEA come from the germline V gene. V lost 4 bases to trimming and J lost 7 bases; unmatched junction nucleotides: 12. The chain's CDR3 is CASSSYPGGSGGELFF. CDR3 nucleotide sequence: TGTGCCAGCAGCTCATACCCCGGGGGGTCCGGCGGGGAGCTGTTTTTT.

V is TRBV30 and J is TRBJ2-7; 12 positions match TRBD2. The V segment lost 5 bases and the J segment 7 bases; nucleotides outside the gene matches: 9. CDR1 and CDR2 from the germline V gene are GTSNPN and SVGIG (reference sequence). This CDR3 has 14 amino acids. The CDR3 nucleotides are TGTGCCTGGTCTAGCGGGGGGGGATCTAGAGAGCAGTACTTC. Its translation is CAWSSGGGSREQYF.

The count of this clone is one. This chain connects TRBV7-2 to TRBJ2-7, with a possible D match to TRBD2 (5 bases). The CDR3 runs to 16 residues. Germline values: CDR1 SGHTA, CDR2 FQGNSA. Between the trimmed V and J ends, which lost 0 bases and 3 bases, there was a span of 15 bases. CDR3 DNA: TGTGCCAGCAGCTTAGCTTCCGGAGGCCCTAACTACGAGCAGTACTTC. This gives the protein CASSLASGGPNYEQYF.

In nucleotides, the CDR3 is TGTGCCAGCAGTTTTAGGCTAGCGGGAGGGCGAAATGAGCAGTTCTTC. It is translated as CASSFRLAGGRNEQFF. This chain uses TRBV27 with TRBJ2-1; 12 bases line up with TRBD2. The CDR3 totals 16 residues. V dropped 3 bases and J dropped 7; count of bases not matched to a gene: 7. Germline V CDR1 and CDR2: MNHEY, SMNVEV (reference sequence).

This clone came up once. The J gene is TRBJ2-3, the V gene TRBV6-6; the D gene is possibly TRBD2 (5 bases). The germline V gene encodes CDR1 MNHNY and CDR2 SVGAGI (reference sequence). V dropped 0 bases and J dropped 6 bases, with 13 bases sitting between them. This CDR3 has 15 residues. For the CDR3, the DNA is TGTGCCAGCAGTTACTCGACCCTCGGGATGGATACGCAGTATTTT. Translating gives CASSYSTLGMDTQYF.

The chain combines TRBV7-8 with TRBJ1-2; 8 bases match TRBD1. This CDR3 spans 13 amino acids. Germline trimming cut 5 bases from V and 4 bases from J; bases unmatched to any gene: 3. CDR1 is SGHVS and CDR2 is FQNEAQ in the germline V gene. The CDR3 spells CASSPRGLYGYTF. The CDR3 DNA reads TGTGCCAGCAGCCCCAGGGGGCTCTATGGCTACACCTTC.

This chain uses TRBV3-1 (or the pseudogene TRBV3-2) with TRBJ2-5, with TRBD2 matching over 7 bases. V was clipped by 4 bases and J by 3 bases; unmatched bases: 11. Germline V gene data show CDR1 as LGHDT and CDR2 as YNNKEL (reference sequence). This CDR3 contains 16 residues. CDR3 sequence: CASSPRSAGVEETQYF. The CDR3 nucleotides are TGTGCCAGCAGCCCCCGGTCCGCGGGGGTAGAAGAGACCCAGTACTTC.

The J gene is TRBJ2-5, the V gene TRBV6-5; a weak D match, TRBD1 (6 bases). The V end lost 10 bases, the J end lost 0 bases, and 12 bases lay between the germline ends. Germline assignment: CDR1 MNHEY and CDR2 SVGAGI. CDR3 length: 13 residues. CDR3 in DNA: TGTGCCACCCAAAGGGGGTACCAAGAGACCCAGTACTTC. It encodes CATQRGYQETQYF.

The rearrangement uses TRBV30 and TRBJ1-1; TRBD1 matches at 7 bases. This CDR3 comprises 13 residues. V was clipped by 5 bases and J by 4 bases; unmatched bases: 7. Germline CDR1 is GTSNPN and CDR2 is SVGIG (reference sequence). CDR3 sequence: CAWHLKGATEAFF. CDR3 coding DNA: TGTGCCTGGCACCTTAAGGGGGCCACTGAAGCTTTCTTT.

The chain couples TRBV2 to TRBJ1-5, with 7 bases that match TRBD1. The CDR3 sequence is 14 residues long. Trimming at V came to 2 bases and at J to 4 bases, leaving 2 bases not matched to a gene. Looked up from germline, CDR1 is SNHLY and CDR2 is FYNNEI. Here the CDR3 reads CASSETDRNQPQHF. CDR3 nucleotide sequence: TGTGCCAGCAGTGAAACGGACAGGAATCAGCCCCAGCATTTT.

The V and J genes are TRBV5-1 and TRBJ2-1, with TRBD2 matching over 8 bases. V trimming: 4 bases; J trimming: 7 bases; junction bases outside the gene matches: 10. This CDR3 has 15 amino acids. CDR1 and CDR2 (germline): SGHRS, YFSETQ. DNA for the CDR3: TGCGCCAGCAGCGACAGCGGGAGTATGTTGAATGAGCAGTTCTTC. Translating gives CASSDSGSMLNEQFF.

The chain couples TRBV5-8 to TRBJ1-1; D possibly corresponds to TRBD1 (5 bases). The ends were cut back, 4 bases at V and 2 bases at J, with 15 bases in the middle. Germline V gene sequence: CDR1 SGHTS, CDR2 YDEGEE. The CDR3 consists of 15 residues. CDR3 protein: CASSPRASTNTEAFF. In DNA, the CDR3 is TGTGCCAGCAGCCCCAGGGCTTCCACTAACACTGAAGCTTTCTTT.

The V gene is TRBV2, the J gene TRBJ1-2; D is perhaps TRBD1 (6 bases). The CDR3 is made up of 15 amino acids. Germline V gene data show CDR1 as SNHLY and CDR2 as FYNNEI. The germline V and J ends were trimmed by 4 bases and 0 bases, with 12 bases remaining between them. The CDR3 sequence: CASSAAGTSNYGYTF. The CDR3 DNA reads as TGTGCCAGCAGTGCGGCCGGGACATCTAACTATGGCTACACCTTC.

The chain employs TRBV19 and TRBJ1-2; the match to TRBD1 covers 7 bases. Germline values: CDR1 LNHDA, CDR2 SQIVND (reference sequence). Germline trimming cut 6 bases from V and 4 bases from J; bases unmatched to any gene: 5. This CDR3 has 13 residues. CDR3 loop: CASRRDRLYGYTF. The CDR3 bases are TGTGCCAGTAGAAGGGACAGACTCTATGGCTACACCTTC.

The chain is built from TRBV27 and TRBJ1-6, with D uncertain. This CDR3 has 13 amino acids. The V and J ends lost 4 bases and 6 bases respectively, with 7 bases between them. Germline loops: CDR1 MNHEY, CDR2 SMNVEV (reference sequence). The CDR3 spells CASSYSFNSPLHF. The CDR3 bases are TGTGCCAGCAGTTATAGTTTTAATTCACCCCTCCACTTT.

V and J are TRBV9 and TRBJ2-1, with 13 bases identical to TRBD2. The germline CDR1 and CDR2 sequences are SGDLS and YYNGEE. The J segment lost 4 bases and the V segment lost 4 bases, leaving 5 bases of the junction unmatched. The CDR3 consists of 16 residues. CDR3 sequence (DNA): TGTGCCAGCAGCCCCGGGACTAGCGGGGTTTACAATGAGCAGTTCTTC. This sequence encodes CASSPGTSGVYNEQFF. The full variable domain, with the rest looked up from reference TRBV9 and TRBJ2-1, is DSGVTQTPKHLITATGQRVTLRCSPRSGDLSVYWYQQSLDQGLQFLIQYYNGEERAKGNILERFSAQQFPDLHSELNLSSLELGDSALYFCASSPGTSGVYNEQFFGPGTRLTVL.

A note on this clone: The sample carries other DNA sequences with the same CDR3. The chain couples TRBV10-2 to TRBJ1-5; maybe TRBD1 (5 bases). Trimming took 2 bases from V and 7 from J, leaving 6 bases between them. This CDR3 spans 12 amino acids. Germline values: CDR1 WSHSY, CDR2 SAAADI. CDR3 nucleotides: TGCGCCAGCAGTGAGCGGGGGCAGCCCCAGCATTTT. This encodes CASSERGQPQHF.

This clone appeared a few times. This chain uses TRBV18 with TRBJ1-3, with TRBD1 as a possible D gene (5 bases). Germline-derived CDR1 and CDR2 are KGHSH and LQKENI. The CDR3 contains 17 residues. The V and J ends lost 0 bases and 1 base respectively, with 13 bases between them. The CDR3 bases are TGTGCCAGCTCACCACCGGGGGGAGTTAAGTCTGGAAACACCATATATTTT. Protein: CASSPPGGVKSGNTIYF.

Concerning this clone itself: The junction departs from the called germline gene at one end, perhaps through a read error. The chain links TRBV7-7 to TRBJ1-5; no reliable D call. The CDR3 has 13 residues. Germline V gene data show CDR1 as SSHAT and CDR2 as FNYEAQ (reference sequence). The DNA of the CDR3 is TGTGCTAGCAGCCCGGGCCGGGGTCAGCCCCAGCATTTT. Its protein product is CASSPGRGQPQHF.

In this sample, this clone turned up once. This chain connects TRBV10-3 to TRBJ1-2, with 9 bases fitting TRBD1. Germline CDR1 and CDR2: ENHRY and SYGVKD. V was clipped by 2 bases and J by 2 bases; unmatched bases: 3. This CDR3 has 15 residues. The chain's CDR3 is CAISEPTGGNYGYTF. The CDR3 DNA sequence: TGTGCCATCAGTGAGCCCACAGGGGGCAACTATGGCTACACCTTC.

This clone came up once. The junction departs from the called germline gene at one end, perhaps through a read error. This sequence joins TRBV7-6 and TRBJ1-2; no clear D gene. This CDR3 region has 13 residues. Per germline, CDR1 SGHVS and CDR2 FNYEAQ. Here the CDR3 DNA reads TGTGCCAGCAGCTTAGCGATTTCCGCGGCGATCTTCTTC. It encodes CASSLAISAAIFF.

The chain recombines TRBV6-5 with TRBJ2-6, with a tentative D call TRBD1 (6 bases). This CDR3 region has 15 residues. Germline CDR1 is MNHEY and CDR2 is SVGAGI. Trimming took off 8 bases at V and 4 bases at J, with 15 bases between the two ends. The CDR3 DNA is TGTGCCAGCTCAACAACAGGGAGCGGGGCCAACGTCCTGACTTTC. Amino acid sequence: CASSTTGSGANVLTF.

V is TRBV5-6 and J is TRBJ2-6, with 8 bases identical to TRBD1. V lost 4 bases and J lost 1; bases outside the gene matches: 7. This CDR3 has 17 residues. CDR1 is SGHDT, CDR2 YYEEEE, per germline. The DNA of the CDR3 is TGTGCCAGCAGCCCAGGGGGCCCCAGTTCTGGGGCCAACGTCCTGACTTTC. It encodes CASSPGGPSSGANVLTF.

This sequence joins TRBV2 and TRBJ1-1; no firm D call. Germline V gene data show CDR1 as SNHLY and CDR2 as FYNNEI. The CDR3 sequence is 12 residues long. V lost 2 bases to trimming and J lost 1 base, with 2 bases between them. The CDR3 nucleotides read TGTGCCAGCAGTGAACAGAACACTGAAGCTTTCTTT. Its translation is CASSEQNTEAFF.

The J gene is TRBJ2-5, the V gene TRBV6-2 or TRBV6-3, with 10 bases aligning to TRBD2. This CDR3 comprises 17 residues. The V segment lost 2 bases and the J segment 5 bases; nucleotides outside the gene matches: 11. Germline CDR1 MNHEY, CDR2 SVGEGT. In DNA form, the CDR3 reads TGTGCCAGCAGTTACGGGTCTCTAGCGGGAGCACGGGAGACCCAGTACTTC. Translation gives CASSYGSLAGARETQYF.

The chain couples TRBV7-2 to TRBJ2-1, with TRBD2 identical over 12 bases. Germline V CDR1 and CDR2: SGHTA, FQGNSA. The CDR3 consists of 15 residues. V lost 5 bases to trimming and J lost 9 bases; unmatched junction nucleotides: 8. The CDR3 bases are TGTGCCAGCAGCCTGACTAGCGGGAGCTATAGTGAGCAGTTCTTC. Translating it yields CASSLTSGSYSEQFF.